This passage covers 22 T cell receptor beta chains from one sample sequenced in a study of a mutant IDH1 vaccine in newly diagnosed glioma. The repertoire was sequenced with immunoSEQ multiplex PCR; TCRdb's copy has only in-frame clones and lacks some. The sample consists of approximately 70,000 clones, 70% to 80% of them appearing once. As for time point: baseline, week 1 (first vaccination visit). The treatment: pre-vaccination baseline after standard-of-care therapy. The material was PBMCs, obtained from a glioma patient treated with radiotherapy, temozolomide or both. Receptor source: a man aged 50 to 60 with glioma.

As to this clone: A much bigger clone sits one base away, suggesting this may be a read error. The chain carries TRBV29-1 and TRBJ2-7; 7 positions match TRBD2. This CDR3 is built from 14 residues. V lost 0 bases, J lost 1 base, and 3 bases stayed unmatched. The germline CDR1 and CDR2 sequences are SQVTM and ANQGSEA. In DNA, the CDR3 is TGCAGCGTTGAAGAGGATAGCGGGTCCTACGAGCAGTACTTC. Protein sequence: CSVEEDSGSYEQYF.

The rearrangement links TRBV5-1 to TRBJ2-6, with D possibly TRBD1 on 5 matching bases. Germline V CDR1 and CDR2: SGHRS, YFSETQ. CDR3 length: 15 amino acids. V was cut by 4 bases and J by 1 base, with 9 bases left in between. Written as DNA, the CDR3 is TGCGCCAGCAGCGTCACAGGTTCTGGGGCCAACGTCCTGACTTTC. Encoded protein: CASSVTGSGANVLTF.

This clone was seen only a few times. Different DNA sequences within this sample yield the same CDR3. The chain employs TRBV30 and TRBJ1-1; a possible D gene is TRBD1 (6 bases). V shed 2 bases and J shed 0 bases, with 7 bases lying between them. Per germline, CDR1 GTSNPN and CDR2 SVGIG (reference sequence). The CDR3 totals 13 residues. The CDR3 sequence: CAWSRGLNTEAFF. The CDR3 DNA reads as TGTGCCTGGAGTAGGGGGTTGAACACTGAAGCTTTCTTT.

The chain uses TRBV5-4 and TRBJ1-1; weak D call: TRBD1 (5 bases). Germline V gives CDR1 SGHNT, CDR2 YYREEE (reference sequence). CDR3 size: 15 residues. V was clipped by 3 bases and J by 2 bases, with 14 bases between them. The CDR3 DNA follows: TGTGCCAGCAGCTCGGGGCTAACAGGTAACACTGAAGCTTTCTTT. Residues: CASSSGLTGNTEAFF.

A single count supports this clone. CDR3 protein: CASSLGRNQPQHF. In DNA, the CDR3 is TGTGCCAGCAGTTTAGGGCGGAATCAGCCCCAGCATTTT. V usage is TRBV27 and J usage is TRBJ1-5; D remains ambiguous. Germline V lookup: CDR1 MNHEY, CDR2 SMNVEV (reference sequence). The CDR3 sequence is 13 residues long. With 2 bases removed from V and 4 bases from J, the gap between germline ends came to 6 bases.

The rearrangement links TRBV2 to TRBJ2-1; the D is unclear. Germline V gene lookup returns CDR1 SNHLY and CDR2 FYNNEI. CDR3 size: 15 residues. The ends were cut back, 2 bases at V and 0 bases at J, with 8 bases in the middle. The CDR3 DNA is TGTGCCAGCAGTGAACTGGGTCCCTCCTACAATGAGCAGTTCTTC. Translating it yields CASSELGPSYNEQFF.

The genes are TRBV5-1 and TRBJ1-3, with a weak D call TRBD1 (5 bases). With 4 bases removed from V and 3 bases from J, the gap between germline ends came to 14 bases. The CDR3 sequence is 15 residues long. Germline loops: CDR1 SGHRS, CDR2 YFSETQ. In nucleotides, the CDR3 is TGCGCCAGCAGCCTTGACACGGGGGGTGGAAACACCATATATTTT. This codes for CASSLDTGGGNTIYF.

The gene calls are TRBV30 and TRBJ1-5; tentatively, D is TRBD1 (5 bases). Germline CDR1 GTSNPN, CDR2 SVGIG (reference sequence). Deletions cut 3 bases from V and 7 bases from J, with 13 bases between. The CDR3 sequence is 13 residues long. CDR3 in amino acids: CAWSARVGQPQHF. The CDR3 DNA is TGTGCCTGGAGCGCCAGGGTGGGGCAGCCCCAGCATTTT.

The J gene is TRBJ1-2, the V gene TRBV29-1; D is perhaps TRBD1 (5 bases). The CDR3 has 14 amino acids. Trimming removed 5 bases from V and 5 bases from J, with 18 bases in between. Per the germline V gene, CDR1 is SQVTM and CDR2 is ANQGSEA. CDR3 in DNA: TGCAGCGTTTCCTCCCGGGGGGACGAGTATGGCTACACCTTC. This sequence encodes CSVSSRGDEYGYTF.

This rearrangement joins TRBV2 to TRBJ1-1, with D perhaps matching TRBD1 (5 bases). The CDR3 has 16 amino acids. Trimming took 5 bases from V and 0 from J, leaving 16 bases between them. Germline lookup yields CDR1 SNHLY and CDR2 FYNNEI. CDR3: CASSPPGGGMNTEAFF. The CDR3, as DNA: TGTGCCAGCAGTCCCCCGGGGGGGGGAATGAACACTGAAGCTTTCTTT.

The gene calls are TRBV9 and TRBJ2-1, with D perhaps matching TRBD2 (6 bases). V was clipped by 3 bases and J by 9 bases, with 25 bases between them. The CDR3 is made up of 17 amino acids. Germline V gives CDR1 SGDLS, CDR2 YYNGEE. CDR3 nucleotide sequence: TGTGCCAGCAGCGCCAGCTGGTCGTCTGAAGCGGGCGGTGAGCAGTTCTTC. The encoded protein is CASSASWSSEAGGEQFF.

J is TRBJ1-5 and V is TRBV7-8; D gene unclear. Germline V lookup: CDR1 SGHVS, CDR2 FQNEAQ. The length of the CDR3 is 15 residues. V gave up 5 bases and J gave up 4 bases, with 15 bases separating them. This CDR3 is CASSGLGPLNQPQHF. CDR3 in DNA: TGTGCCAGCAGCGGACTTGGGCCTCTTAATCAGCCCCAGCATTTT.

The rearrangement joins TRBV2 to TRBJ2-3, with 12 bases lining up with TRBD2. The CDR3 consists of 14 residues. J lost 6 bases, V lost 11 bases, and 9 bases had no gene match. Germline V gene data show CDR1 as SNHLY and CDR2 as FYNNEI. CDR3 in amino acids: CAGGLAGLVDTQYF. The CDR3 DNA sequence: TGTGCCGGAGGACTAGCGGGGTTAGTGGATACGCAGTATTTT.

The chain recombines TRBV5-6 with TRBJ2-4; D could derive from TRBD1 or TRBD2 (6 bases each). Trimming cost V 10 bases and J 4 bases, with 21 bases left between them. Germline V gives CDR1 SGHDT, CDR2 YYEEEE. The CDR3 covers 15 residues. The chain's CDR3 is CALRGAAKPKNIQYF. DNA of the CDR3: TGTGCCCTGAGGGGGGCCGCTAAGCCAAAAAACATTCAGTACTTC.

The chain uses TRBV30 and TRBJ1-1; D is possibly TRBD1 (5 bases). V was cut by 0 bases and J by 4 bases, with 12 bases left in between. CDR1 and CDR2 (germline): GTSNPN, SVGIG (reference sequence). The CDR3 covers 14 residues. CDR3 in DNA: TGTGCCTGGAGTGTAACAGTTACAGGCACTGAAGCTTTCTTT. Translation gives CAWSVTVTGTEAFF.

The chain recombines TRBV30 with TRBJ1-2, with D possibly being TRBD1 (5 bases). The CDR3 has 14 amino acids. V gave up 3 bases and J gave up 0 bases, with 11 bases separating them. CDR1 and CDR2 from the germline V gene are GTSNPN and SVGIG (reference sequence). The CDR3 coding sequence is TGTGCCTGGAGGCGGGGACCCGCTAACTATGGCTACACCTTC. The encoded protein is CAWRRGPANYGYTF.

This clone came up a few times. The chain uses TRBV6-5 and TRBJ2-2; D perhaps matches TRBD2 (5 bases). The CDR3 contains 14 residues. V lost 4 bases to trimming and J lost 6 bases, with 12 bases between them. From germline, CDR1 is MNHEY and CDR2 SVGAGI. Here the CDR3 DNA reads TGTGCCAGCAGTTCCGGGATGGAGGCCGGGGAGCTGTTTTTT. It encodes CASSSGMEAGELFF.

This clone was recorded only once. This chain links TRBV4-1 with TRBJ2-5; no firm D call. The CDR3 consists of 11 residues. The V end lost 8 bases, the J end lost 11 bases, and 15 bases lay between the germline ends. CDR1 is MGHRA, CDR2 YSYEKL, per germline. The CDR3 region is CASPLPEEQYF. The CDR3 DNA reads TGCGCCAGCCCCCTCCCCGAGGAGCAGTACTTC.

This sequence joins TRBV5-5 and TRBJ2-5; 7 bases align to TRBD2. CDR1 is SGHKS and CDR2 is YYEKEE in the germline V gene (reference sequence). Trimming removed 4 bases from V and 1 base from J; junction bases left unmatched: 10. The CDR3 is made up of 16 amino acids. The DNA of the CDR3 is TGTGCCAGCAGCCCGGGGGGAGCGGGGACCCAAGAGACCCAGTACTTC. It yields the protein CASSPGGAGTQETQYF.

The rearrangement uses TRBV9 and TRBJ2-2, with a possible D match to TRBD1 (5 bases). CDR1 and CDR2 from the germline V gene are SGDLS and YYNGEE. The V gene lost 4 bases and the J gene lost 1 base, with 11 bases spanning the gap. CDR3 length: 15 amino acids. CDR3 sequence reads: CASSPDGQNTGELFF. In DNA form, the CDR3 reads TGTGCCAGCAGCCCAGACGGACAGAACACCGGGGAGCTGTTTTTT. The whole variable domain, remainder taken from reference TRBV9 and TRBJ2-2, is DSGVTQTPKHLITATGQRVTLRCSPRSGDLSVYWYQQSLDQGLQFLIQYYNGEERAKGNILERFSAQQFPDLHSELNLSSLELGDSALYFCASSPDGQNTGELFFGEGSRLTVL.

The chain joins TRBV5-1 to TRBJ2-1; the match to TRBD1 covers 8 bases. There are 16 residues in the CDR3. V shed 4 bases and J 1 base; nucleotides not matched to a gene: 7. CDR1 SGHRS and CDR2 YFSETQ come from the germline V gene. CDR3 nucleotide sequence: TGCGCCAGCAGCACCACAGGGGGGCCTTCCTACAATGAGCAGTTCTTC. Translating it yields CASSTTGGPSYNEQFF.

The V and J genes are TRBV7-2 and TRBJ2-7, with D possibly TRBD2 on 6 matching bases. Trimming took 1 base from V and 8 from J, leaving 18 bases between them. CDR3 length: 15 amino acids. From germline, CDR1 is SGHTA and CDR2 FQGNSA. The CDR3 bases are TGTGCCAGCAGCTTAGTTGGCGGGGACCCTTACCAGCAGTACTTC. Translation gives CASSLVGGDPYQQYF.